The 22 T cell receptor beta chains in this list originate from one sample, sequenced in a study of vaccination effects on CD4 cells after COVID-19 (dated by TCRdb to between 2021 and 2023). These receptors have no known antigen. The library relied on the immunoSEQ multiplex PCR assay. The table comes from immuneACCESS by way of TCRdb, which keeps in-frame sequences with V and J called. Part of the clones is missing from these tables; in studies checked, under half for an unresolved V gene and the rest for unknown reasons. Here the sample has tens of thousands of clones; 65% to 80% occur a single time. The top ten clones comprise approximately 15% of the sample. The ViraFEST assay stimulated PBMC with viral peptide pools and then used TCR sequencing to identify antigen-specific CD4+ T cell clonotypes by expansion. After about 10 days of culture, CD4+ T cells were isolated with the EasySep CD4+ T cell isolation kit. Each participant received two doses of an mRNA SARS-CoV-2 vaccine, either BNT162b2 or mRNA-1273.

The sample in question was CD4+ T cells from PBMCs cultured with HCoV-OC43 spike peptides, obtained after COVID-19 vaccination. The meaning of the sample's cell subset or site label: HCoV-OC43 spike overlapping peptide pool stimulation. These receptor sequences come from a human donor who received a COVID-19 vaccine.

The chain combines TRBV6-1 with TRBJ2-5, with 12 bases matching TRBD2. The V and J ends lost 3 bases and 5 bases, in that order; junction bases with no gene match: 7. Germline V lookup: CDR1 MNHNS, CDR2 SASEGT. The CDR3 spans 16 residues. CDR3 bases: TGTGCCAGCAGTGAGGTGACTAGCGGGGGATGGGAGACCCAGTACTTC. It codes for CASSEVTSGGWETQYF.

This chain joins TRBV30 and TRBJ1-1; 7 bases match TRBD1. Germline V gives CDR1 GTSNPN, CDR2 SVGIG (reference sequence). Unmatched junction bases numbered 9, after V lost 0 bases and J lost 11 bases. CDR3 length: 13 amino acids. The CDR3 spells CAWSVKGGEVAFF. The CDR3, as DNA: TGTGCCTGGAGTGTGAAAGGGGGCGAGGTGGCTTTCTTT. Filled out from reference TRBV30 and TRBJ1-1, the complete variable domain reads SQTIHQWPATLVQPVGSPLSLECTVEGTSNPNLYWYRQAAGRGLQLLFYSVGIGQISSEVPQNLSASRPQDRQFILSSKKLLLSDSGFYLCAWSVKGGEVAFFGQGTRLTVV.

The J gene is TRBJ2-4, the V gene TRBV27, with D possibly TRBD1 on 6 matching bases. This CDR3 comprises 14 residues. Trimming pared 8 bases from V and 1 base from J, leaving 12 bases between. Looked up from germline, CDR1 is MNHEY and CDR2 is SMNVEV (reference sequence). CDR3 bases: TGTGCCAGCTCGGACAGAGGGGCCAAAAACATTCAGTACTTC. Protein: CASSDRGAKNIQYF.

This clone was recorded a few times. The conserved phenylalanine or tryptophan is not found at the CDR3 terminus, so this likely reflects a read error. The DNA is omitted, as the CDR3 cannot be located on it reliably, and the CDR3 follows TCRdb's listing. This chain links TRBV7-9 with TRBJ1-2; whether TRBD1, the table's D call, matches the DNA was not checked. The germline V gene encodes CDR1 SEHNR and CDR2 FQNEAQ (reference sequence). The CDR3 has 13 residues if both end residues are counted. The CDR3 loop is CASSPGQGGSLLV.

The chain carries TRBV19 and TRBJ2-1; 10 bases are a match to TRBD1. J lost 7 bases, V lost 6 bases, and 9 bases had no gene match. The V gene's germline CDR1 is LNHDA and CDR2 SQIVND (reference sequence). The CDR3 length is 15 residues. The CDR3 reads CASRQDRGRINEQFF. The CDR3 DNA reads as TGTGCCAGTAGGCAGGACAGGGGGAGAATAAATGAGCAGTTCTTC.

The V gene is TRBV4-1, the J gene TRBJ1-1; D not resolved. V lost 1 base and J lost 1, with 10 bases in between. Germline CDR1 reads MGHRA; CDR2 reads YSYEKL. The CDR3 covers 15 residues. CDR3 region: CASSQVAGPNTEAFF. In nucleotides, the CDR3 is TGCGCCAGCAGCCAAGTCGCAGGTCCGAACACTGAAGCTTTCTTT.

The chain recombines TRBV7-9 with TRBJ2-5, with D perhaps TRBD1 or TRBD2 (5 bases each). Trimming took 4 bases from V and 1 from J, leaving 16 bases between them. The length of the CDR3 is 16 residues. From germline, CDR1 is SEHNR and CDR2 FQNEAQ (reference sequence). The CDR3 bases are TGTGCCAGCAGCTCGCTCAGCAGGGAGATCCAAGAGACCCAGTACTTC. Its translation: CASSSLSREIQETQYF.

This clone was detected only a few times. The chain links TRBV5-1 to TRBJ2-1; D remains unclear. This CDR3 region has 14 residues. CDR1 is SGHRS and CDR2 is YFSETQ in the germline V gene. Trimming cost V 0 bases and J 7 bases, with 11 bases left between them. The CDR3 nucleotides read TGCGCCAGCAGCTTGGACCGGATACATAATGAGCAGTTCTTC. It yields the protein CASSLDRIHNEQFF.

J is TRBJ2-1 and V is TRBV9; D uncertain. Germline V gene data show CDR1 as SGDLS and CDR2 as YYNGEE. Trimming removed 0 bases from V and 0 bases from J, with 10 bases in between. This CDR3 comprises 16 residues. CDR3 region: CASSVAIPSSYNEQFF. The CDR3 DNA sequence: TGTGCCAGCAGCGTAGCGATCCCGAGCTCCTACAATGAGCAGTTCTTC.

The rearrangement joins TRBV27 to TRBJ2-3; TRBD1 is a possible D gene (5 bases). V was shortened by 3 bases and J by 4 bases, with 14 bases between the two germline ends. The CDR3 length is 15 residues. From germline, CDR1 is MNHEY and CDR2 SMNVEV (reference sequence). The CDR3 spells CASSLGWGPPDTQYF. CDR3 DNA sequence: TGTGCCAGCAGTTTGGGATGGGGCCCGCCAGATACGCAGTATTTT.

The gene calls are TRBV5-8 and TRBJ2-7; 9 bases are shared with TRBD1. This CDR3 spans 19 amino acids. V lost 7 bases, J lost 0 bases, and 20 bases stayed unmatched. CDR1 is SGHTS, CDR2 YDEGEE, per germline. The CDR3, as DNA: TGTGCCAGCGCCCCTGACGGGACAGGGTGGTTGGCGGGCTCCTACGAGCAGTACTTC. Translated: CASAPDGTGWLAGSYEQYF.

This clone came up a few times. The chain carries TRBV3-1 (or the pseudogene TRBV3-2) and TRBJ2-7; 14 bases align to TRBD2. The CDR3 is made up of 14 amino acids. Germline CDR1 is LGHDT and CDR2 is YNNKEL (reference sequence). J lost 6 bases, V lost 10 bases, and 8 bases had no gene match. The CDR3 loop is CATVGTSGSSEQYF. CDR3 DNA sequence: TGTGCCACCGTAGGGACTAGCGGGAGTTCCGAGCAGTACTTC.

The V and J genes are TRBV3-1 (or the pseudogene TRBV3-2) and TRBJ1-2; possible D gene TRBD1, 5 bases. Germline assignment: CDR1 LGHDT and CDR2 YNNKEL (reference sequence). The CDR3 totals 15 residues. V was pared by 1 base and J by 5 bases, with 14 bases between. DNA for the CDR3: TGTGCCAGCAGCCAAGTTTTAATGGGGCAATATGGCTACACCTTC. It yields the protein CASSQVLMGQYGYTF.

The V gene is TRBV6-5, the J gene TRBJ2-3; no definite D call. Germline values: CDR1 MNHEY, CDR2 SVGAGI. V was cut by 6 bases and J by 0 bases, with 7 bases left in between. The CDR3 length is 13 residues. The CDR3 coding sequence is TGTGCCAGCAGCGCGCATAGCACAGATACGCAGTATTTT. This sequence encodes CASSAHSTDTQYF.

The V and J genes are TRBV3-1 (or the pseudogene TRBV3-2) and TRBJ1-4, with D unclear. Trimming cost V 0 bases and J 8 bases, with 19 bases left between them. CDR3 size: 17 residues. Germline CDR1 is LGHDT and CDR2 is YNNKEL (reference sequence). The CDR3 spells CASSQEGALPIGEKLFF. The CDR3 nucleotides read TGTGCCAGCAGCCAAGAGGGTGCGCTGCCCATAGGGGAAAAACTGTTTTTT.

The rearrangement joins TRBV5-6 to TRBJ2-2; 9 bases are shared with TRBD1. The CDR3 is made up of 16 amino acids. The junction had 8 bases not matched to a gene; V was cut back by 4 bases and J by 4 bases. Germline V gives CDR1 SGHDT, CDR2 YYEEEE. The CDR3 coding sequence is TGTGCCAGCAGCAGGACCGGGACAGGGAGCACCGGGGAGCTGTTTTTT. It yields the protein CASSRTGTGSTGELFF.

The V call is TRBV14, the J call TRBJ1-2, with D perhaps TRBD1 (6 bases). This CDR3 contains 14 residues. With 3 bases removed from V and 7 bases from J, the gap between germline ends came to 15 bases. CDR1 and CDR2 from the germline V gene are SGHDN and FVKESK. CDR3 residues: CASSHRIQGLGYTF. CDR3 DNA sequence: TGTGCCAGCAGCCATCGGATTCAGGGGCTTGGCTACACCTTC.

The chain links TRBV6-5 to TRBJ2-5, with TRBD1 matching over 8 bases. The germline CDR1 and CDR2 sequences are MNHEY and SVGAGI. V gave up 7 bases and J gave up 5 bases; unmatched junction bases: 9. The CDR3 length is 14 residues. CDR3 amino acids: CASTRQGMKETQYF. Here the CDR3 DNA reads TGTGCCAGCACCCGACAGGGGATGAAGGAGACCCAGTACTTC.

The chain couples TRBV27 to TRBJ2-7; D unresolved. V shed 6 bases and J shed 6 bases, with 9 bases lying between them. The germline gives CDR1 MNHEY, CDR2 SMNVEV (reference sequence). The CDR3 is 11 amino acids. The CDR3 loop is CASRRAGEQYF. CDR3 bases: TGTGCCAGCAGAAGGGCAGGCGAGCAGTACTTC.

The chain links TRBV30 to TRBJ2-2; 8 nucleotides line up with TRBD2. This CDR3 spans 21 amino acids. V dropped 0 bases and J dropped 2; count of bases not matched to a gene: 20. CDR1 GTSNPN and CDR2 SVGIG come from the germline V gene (reference sequence). This CDR3 is CAWSVNLLAGTPGTNTGELFF. DNA of the CDR3: TGTGCCTGGAGTGTGAACCTTTTAGCGGGGACGCCGGGCACAAACACCGGGGAGCTGTTTTTT.

The rearrangement joins TRBV2 to TRBJ2-2, with a weak D call TRBD1 (6 bases). Germline assignment: CDR1 SNHLY and CDR2 FYNNEI. V was pared by 2 bases and J by 4 bases, with 26 bases between. The CDR3 is made up of 20 amino acids. In DNA, the CDR3 is TGTGCCAGCAGTGAACTAAAAATCTCCGGGGCAGGGGTAGGCACCGGGGAGCTGTTTTTT. As protein: CASSELKISGAGVGTGELFF.

CDR3 in amino acids: CASSPTGGTNYGYTF. CDR3 DNA: TGCGCCAGCAGCCCTACAGGGGGTACTAACTATGGCTACACCTTC. This chain links TRBV5-1 with TRBJ1-2; 8 nucleotides line up with TRBD1. Germline trimming cut 4 bases from V and 0 bases from J; bases unmatched to any gene: 5. CDR3 length equals 15 residues. Per the germline V gene, CDR1 is SGHRS and CDR2 is YFSETQ.